One and the same sample provided the 4 T cell receptor beta chains below, sequenced in a study of T cells in Graves' hyperthyroidism and ophthalmopathy. RNA transcripts served as the template for amplifying TCR beta CDR3 regions. The HTBI set primed first-round TCR CDR3 RT-PCR. A single record per CDR3 protein comes from TCRdb applying MiXCR to the multiplex PCR reads. The sample comprises more than 500,000 distinct CDR3 sequences, 12% to 15% of which are singletons, and approximately 15% rests with the top ten. The specimen sequenced was blood. These receptor sequences come from a woman between 35 and 50 years old with Graves' hyperthyroidism.

In this sample, this clonotype turned up many times. The genes are TRBV5-1 and TRBJ2-2; no firm D call. The CDR3 is 16 amino acids. Trimming stripped 0 bases from V and 2 bases from J, with 11 bases between. The germline V gene encodes CDR1 SGHRS and CDR2 YFSETQ. The CDR3: CASSLALQKNTGELFF. CDR3 bases: TGCGCCAGCAGCTTGGCATTGCAGAAAAACACCGGGGAGCTGTTTTTT.

This clonotype occurred a few times. The chain has TRBV4-1 and TRBJ1-2; D call uncertain. V gave up 0 bases and J gave up 6 bases, with 8 bases separating them. The CDR3 totals 13 residues. CDR1 MGHRA and CDR2 YSYEKL come from the germline V gene. The CDR3 region is CASSQEGWDGYTF. The CDR3 DNA follows: TGCGCCAGCAGCCAAGAAGGTTGGGATGGCTACACCTTC.

In its sample, this clonotype was seen many times. This chain uses TRBV5-1 with TRBJ2-3, with TRBD1 as a possible D gene (5 bases). Germline V gene data show CDR1 as SGHRS and CDR2 as YFSETQ. Trimming removed 4 bases at V and 1 base at J, with 13 bases between. The CDR3 totals 15 residues. The CDR3 region has the DNA TGCGCCAGCAGCCCGGAAAAAGGGGGCACAGATACGCAGTATTTT. Protein: CASSPEKGGTDTQYF.

The V call is TRBV6-2 or TRBV6-3, the J call TRBJ2-3; 11 nucleotides match TRBD2. Trimming cost V 6 bases and J 4 bases; bases outside gene matches: 9. The CDR3 length is 16 residues. The germline V gene has CDR1 MNHEY and CDR2 SVGEGT. The CDR3 coding sequence is TGTGCCAGCAGCCAAACTAGCGGGAGTTGGGCAGATACGCAGTATTTT. Protein sequence: CASSQTSGSWADTQYF.